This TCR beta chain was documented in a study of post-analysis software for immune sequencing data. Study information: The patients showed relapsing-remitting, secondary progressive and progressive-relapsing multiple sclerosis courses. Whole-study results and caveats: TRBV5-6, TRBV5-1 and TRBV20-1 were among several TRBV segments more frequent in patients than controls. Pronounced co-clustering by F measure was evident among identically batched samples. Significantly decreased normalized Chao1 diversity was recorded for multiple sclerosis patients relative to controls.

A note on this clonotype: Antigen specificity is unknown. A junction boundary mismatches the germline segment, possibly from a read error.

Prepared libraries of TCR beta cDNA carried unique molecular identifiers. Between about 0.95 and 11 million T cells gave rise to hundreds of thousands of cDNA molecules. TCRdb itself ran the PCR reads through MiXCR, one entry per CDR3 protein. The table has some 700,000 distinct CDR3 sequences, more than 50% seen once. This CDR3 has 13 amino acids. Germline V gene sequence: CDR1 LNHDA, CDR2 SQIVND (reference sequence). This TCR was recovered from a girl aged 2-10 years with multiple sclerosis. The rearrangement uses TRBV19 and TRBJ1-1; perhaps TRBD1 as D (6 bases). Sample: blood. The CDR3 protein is CASTAQGHTEAFF. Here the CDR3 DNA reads TGTGCCAGTACCGCACAGGGCCACACCGAAGCTTTCTTT.